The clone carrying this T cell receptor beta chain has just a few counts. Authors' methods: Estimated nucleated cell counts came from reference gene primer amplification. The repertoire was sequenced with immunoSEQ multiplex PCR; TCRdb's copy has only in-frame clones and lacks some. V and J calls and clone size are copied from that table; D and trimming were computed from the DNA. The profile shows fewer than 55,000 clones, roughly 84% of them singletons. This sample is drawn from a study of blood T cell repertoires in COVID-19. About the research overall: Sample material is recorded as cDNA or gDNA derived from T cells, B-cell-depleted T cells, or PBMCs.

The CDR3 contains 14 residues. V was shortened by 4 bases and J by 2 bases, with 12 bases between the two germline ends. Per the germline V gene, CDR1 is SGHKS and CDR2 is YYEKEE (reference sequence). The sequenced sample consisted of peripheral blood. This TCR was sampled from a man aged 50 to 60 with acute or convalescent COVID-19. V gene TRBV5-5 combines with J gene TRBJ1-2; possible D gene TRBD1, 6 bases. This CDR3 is CASSTGQANYGYTF. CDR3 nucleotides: TGTGCCAGCAGCACGGGACAAGCAAACTATGGCTACACCTTC.